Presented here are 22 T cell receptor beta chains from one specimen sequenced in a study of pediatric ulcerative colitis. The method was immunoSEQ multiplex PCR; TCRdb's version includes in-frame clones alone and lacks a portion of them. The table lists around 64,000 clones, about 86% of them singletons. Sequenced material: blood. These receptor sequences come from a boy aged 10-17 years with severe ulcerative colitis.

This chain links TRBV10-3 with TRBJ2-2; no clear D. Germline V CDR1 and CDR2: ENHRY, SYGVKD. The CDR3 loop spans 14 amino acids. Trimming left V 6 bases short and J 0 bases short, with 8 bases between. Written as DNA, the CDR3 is TGTGCCATCAGAGACACAGCGAACACCGGGGAGCTGTTTTTT. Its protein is CAIRDTANTGELFF.

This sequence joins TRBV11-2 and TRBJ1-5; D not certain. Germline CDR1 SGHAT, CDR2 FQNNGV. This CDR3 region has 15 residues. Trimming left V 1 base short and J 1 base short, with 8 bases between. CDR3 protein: CASSLGAGSNQPQHF. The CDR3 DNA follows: TGTGCCAGCAGCTTAGGGGCAGGCAGCAATCAGCCCCAGCATTTT. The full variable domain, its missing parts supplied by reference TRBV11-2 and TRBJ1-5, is EAGVAQSPRYKIIEKRQSVAFWCNPISGHATLYWYQQILGQGPKLLIQFQNNGVVDDSQLPKDRFSAERLKGVDSTLKIQPAKLEDSAVYLCASSLGAGSNQPQHFGDGTRLSIL.

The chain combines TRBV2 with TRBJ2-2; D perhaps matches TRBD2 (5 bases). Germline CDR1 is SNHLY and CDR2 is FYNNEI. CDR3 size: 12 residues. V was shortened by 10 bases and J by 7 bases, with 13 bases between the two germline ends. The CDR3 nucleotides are TGTGCCACCTCCCCTAGCAACGGGGAGCTGTTTTTT. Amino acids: CATSPSNGELFF.

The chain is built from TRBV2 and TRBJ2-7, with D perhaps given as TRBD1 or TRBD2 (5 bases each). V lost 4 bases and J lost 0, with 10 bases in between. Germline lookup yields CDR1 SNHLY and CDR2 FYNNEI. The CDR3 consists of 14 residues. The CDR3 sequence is CASSAGPSSYEQYF. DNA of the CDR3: TGTGCCAGCAGTGCGGGGCCGAGCTCCTACGAGCAGTACTTC.

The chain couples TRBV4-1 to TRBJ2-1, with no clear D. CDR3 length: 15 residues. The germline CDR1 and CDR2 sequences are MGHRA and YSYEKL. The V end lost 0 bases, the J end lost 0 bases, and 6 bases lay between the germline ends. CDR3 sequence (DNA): TGCGCCAGCAGCCAAGAGCAAAGCTCCTACAATGAGCAGTTCTTC. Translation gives CASSQEQSSYNEQFF.

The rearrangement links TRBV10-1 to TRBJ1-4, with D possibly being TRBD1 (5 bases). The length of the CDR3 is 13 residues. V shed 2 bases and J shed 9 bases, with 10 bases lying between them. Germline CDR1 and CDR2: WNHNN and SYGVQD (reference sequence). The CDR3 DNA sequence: TGCGCCAGCAGTGAGACAGGAACGAAAAAACTGTTTTTT. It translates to CASSETGTKKLFF.

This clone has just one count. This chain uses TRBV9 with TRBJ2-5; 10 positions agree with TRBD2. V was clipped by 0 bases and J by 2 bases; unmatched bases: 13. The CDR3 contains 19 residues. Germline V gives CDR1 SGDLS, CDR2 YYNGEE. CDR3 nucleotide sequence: TGTGCCAGCAGCGTAGAGGCGACCGGAGCGGGAGGGTTACAAGAGACCCAGTACTTC. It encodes CASSVEATGAGGLQETQYF.

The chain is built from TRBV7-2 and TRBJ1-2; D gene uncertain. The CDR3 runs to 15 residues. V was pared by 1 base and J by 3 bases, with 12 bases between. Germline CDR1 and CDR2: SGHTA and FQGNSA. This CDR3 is CASSLEEVFDYGYTF. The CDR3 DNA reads TGTGCCAGCAGCTTAGAAGAAGTGTTTGACTATGGCTACACCTTC.

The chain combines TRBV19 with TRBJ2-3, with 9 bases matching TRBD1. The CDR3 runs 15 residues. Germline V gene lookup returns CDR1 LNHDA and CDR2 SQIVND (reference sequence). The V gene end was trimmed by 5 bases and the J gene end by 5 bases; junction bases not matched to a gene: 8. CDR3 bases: TGTGCCAGTAGTGCGGACAGGGGATTCGGAGATACGCAGTATTTT. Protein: CASSADRGFGDTQYF.

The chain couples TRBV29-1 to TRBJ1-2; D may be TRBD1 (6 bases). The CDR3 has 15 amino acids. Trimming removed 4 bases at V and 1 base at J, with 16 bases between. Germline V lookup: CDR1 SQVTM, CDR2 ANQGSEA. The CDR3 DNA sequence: TGCAGCGTTGGAGAGCCGGGGGCAAGTAACTATGGCTACACCTTC. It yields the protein CSVGEPGASNYGYTF. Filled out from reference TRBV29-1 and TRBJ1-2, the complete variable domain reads SAVISQKPSRDICQRGTSLTIQCQVDSQVTMMFWYRQQPGQSLTLIATANQGSEATYESGFVIDKFPISRPNLTFSTLTVSNMSPEDSSIYLCSVGEPGASNYGYTFGSGTRLTVV.

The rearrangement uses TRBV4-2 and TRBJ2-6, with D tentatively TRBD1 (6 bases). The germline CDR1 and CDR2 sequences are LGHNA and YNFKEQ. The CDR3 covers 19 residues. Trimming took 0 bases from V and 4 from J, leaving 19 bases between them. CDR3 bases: TGTGCCAGCAGCCAAGATCCCGGACAGCTAAGATCGGGGGCCAACGTCCTGACTTTC. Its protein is CASSQDPGQLRSGANVLTF.

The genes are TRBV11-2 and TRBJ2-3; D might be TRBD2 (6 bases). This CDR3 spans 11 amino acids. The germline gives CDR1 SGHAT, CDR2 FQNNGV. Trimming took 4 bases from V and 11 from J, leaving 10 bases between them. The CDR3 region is CASSSGRWQYF. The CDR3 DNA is TGTGCCAGCAGCTCCGGGAGATGGCAGTATTTT.

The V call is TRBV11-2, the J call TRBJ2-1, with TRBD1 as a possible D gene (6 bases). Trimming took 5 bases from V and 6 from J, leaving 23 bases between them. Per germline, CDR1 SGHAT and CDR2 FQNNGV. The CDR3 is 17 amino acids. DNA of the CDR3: TGTGCCAGCAGCCTACAGCTGCAACAGGGTGGCGGCAATGAGCAGTTCTTC. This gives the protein CASSLQLQQGGGNEQFF. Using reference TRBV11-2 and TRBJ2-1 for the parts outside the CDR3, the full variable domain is EAGVAQSPRYKIIEKRQSVAFWCNPISGHATLYWYQQILGQGPKLLIQFQNNGVVDDSQLPKDRFSAERLKGVDSTLKIQPAKLEDSAVYLCASSLQLQQGGGNEQFFGPGTRLTVL.

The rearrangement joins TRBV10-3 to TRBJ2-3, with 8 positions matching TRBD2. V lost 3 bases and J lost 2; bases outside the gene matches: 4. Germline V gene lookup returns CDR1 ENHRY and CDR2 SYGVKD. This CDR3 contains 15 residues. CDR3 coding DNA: TGTGCCATCAGTGATCGCGGGGGGTACACAGATACGCAGTATTTT. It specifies CAISDRGGYTDTQYF.

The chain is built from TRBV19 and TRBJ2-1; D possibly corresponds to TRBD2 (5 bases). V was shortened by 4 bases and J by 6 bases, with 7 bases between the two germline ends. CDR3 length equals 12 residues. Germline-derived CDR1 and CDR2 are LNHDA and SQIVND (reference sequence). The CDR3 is CASSNLANEQFF. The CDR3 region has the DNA TGTGCCAGTAGTAACCTAGCCAATGAGCAGTTCTTC. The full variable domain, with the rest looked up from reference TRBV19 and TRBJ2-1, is DGGITQSPKYLFRKEGQNVTLSCEQNLNHDAMYWYRQDPGQGLRLIYYSQIVNDFQKGDIAEGYSVSREKKESFPLTVTSAQKNPTAFYLCASSNLANEQFFGPGTRLTVL.

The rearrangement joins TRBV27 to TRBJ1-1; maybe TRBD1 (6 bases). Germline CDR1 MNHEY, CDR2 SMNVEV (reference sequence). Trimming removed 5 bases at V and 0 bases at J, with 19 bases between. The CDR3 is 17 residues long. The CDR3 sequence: CASSPLKGGSMNTEAFF. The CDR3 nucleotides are TGTGCCAGCAGTCCGCTGAAGGGGGGGAGCATGAACACTGAAGCTTTCTTT.

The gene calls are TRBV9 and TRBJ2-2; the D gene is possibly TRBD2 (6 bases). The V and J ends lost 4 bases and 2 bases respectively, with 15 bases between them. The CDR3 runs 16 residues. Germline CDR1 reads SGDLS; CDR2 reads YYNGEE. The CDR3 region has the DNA TGTGCCAGCAGCCCCCCCGGCGGGGTAAACACCGGGGAGCTGTTTTTT. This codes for CASSPPGGVNTGELFF.

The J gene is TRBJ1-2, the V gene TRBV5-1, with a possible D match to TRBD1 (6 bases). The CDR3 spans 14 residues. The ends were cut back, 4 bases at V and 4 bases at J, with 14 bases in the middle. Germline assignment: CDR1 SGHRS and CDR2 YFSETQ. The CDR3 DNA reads TGCGCCAGCAGCCCCGGGGGGGGCACCTATGGCTACACCTTC. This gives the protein CASSPGGGTYGYTF.

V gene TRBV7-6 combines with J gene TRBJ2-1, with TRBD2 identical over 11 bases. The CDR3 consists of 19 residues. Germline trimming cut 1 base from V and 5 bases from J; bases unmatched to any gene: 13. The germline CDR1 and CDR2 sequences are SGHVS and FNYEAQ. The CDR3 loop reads CASSLVTSGSTRGHNEQFF. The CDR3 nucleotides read TGTGCCAGCAGCTTAGTTACTAGCGGGAGTACTCGAGGTCACAATGAGCAGTTCTTC.

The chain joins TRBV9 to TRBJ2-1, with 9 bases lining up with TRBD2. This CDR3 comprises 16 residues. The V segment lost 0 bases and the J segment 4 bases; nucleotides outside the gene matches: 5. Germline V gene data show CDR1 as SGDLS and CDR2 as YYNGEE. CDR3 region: CASSVGGSGSYNEQFF. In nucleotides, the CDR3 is TGTGCCAGCAGCGTAGGAGGTAGCGGGAGTTACAATGAGCAGTTCTTC.

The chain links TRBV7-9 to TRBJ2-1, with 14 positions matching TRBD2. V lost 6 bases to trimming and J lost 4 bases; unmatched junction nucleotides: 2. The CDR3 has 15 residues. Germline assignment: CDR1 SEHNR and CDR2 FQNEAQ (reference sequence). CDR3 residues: CASSGTSGGYNEQFF. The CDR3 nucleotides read TGTGCCAGCAGTGGGACTAGCGGGGGTTACAATGAGCAGTTCTTC. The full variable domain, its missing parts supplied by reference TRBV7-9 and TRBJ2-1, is DTGVSQNPRHKITKRGQNVTFRCDPISEHNRLYWYRQTLGQGPEFLTYFQNEAQLEKSRLLSDRFSAERPKGSFSTLEIQRTEQGDSAMYLCASSGTSGGYNEQFFGPGTRLTVL.

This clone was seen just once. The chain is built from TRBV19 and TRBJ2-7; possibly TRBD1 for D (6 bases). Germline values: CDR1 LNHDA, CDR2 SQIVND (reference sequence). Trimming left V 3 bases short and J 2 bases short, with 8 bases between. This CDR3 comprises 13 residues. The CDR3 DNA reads TGTGCCAGTAGTATGGGGACACCCTACGAGCAGTACTTC. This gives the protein CASSMGTPYEQYF.